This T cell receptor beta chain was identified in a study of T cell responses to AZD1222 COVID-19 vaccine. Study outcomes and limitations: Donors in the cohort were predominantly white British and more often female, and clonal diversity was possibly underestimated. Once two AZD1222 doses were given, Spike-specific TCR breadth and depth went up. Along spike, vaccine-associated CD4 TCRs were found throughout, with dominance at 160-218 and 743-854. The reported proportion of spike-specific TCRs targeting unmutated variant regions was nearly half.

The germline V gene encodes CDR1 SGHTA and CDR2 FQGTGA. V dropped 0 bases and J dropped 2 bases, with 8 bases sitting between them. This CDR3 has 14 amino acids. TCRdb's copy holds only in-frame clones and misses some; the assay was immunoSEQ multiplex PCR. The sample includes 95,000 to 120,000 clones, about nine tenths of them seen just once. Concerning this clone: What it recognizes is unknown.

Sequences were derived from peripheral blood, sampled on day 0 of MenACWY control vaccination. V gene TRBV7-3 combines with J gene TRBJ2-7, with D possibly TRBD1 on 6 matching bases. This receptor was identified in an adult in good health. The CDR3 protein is CASSLTPGAYEQYF. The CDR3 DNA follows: TGTGCCAGCAGCTTAACCCCAGGGGCCTACGAGCAGTACTTC.